This T cell receptor beta chain was documented in a study of blood T cell repertoires in COVID-19. As for the study in general: The study drew acute and convalescent COVID-19 samples from the United States, Italy and Spain.

Under the authors' procedure: Reference gene primer amplification gave nucleated cell count estimates. The method was immunoSEQ multiplex PCR; TCRdb's version includes in-frame clones alone and lacks a portion of them. The DNA was the basis for D and trimming; V, J and clone size are from that table. The sample includes about 150,000 clones, approximately 83% of them seen just once. The receptor comes from a woman in her fifties or sixties with acute or convalescent COVID-19. The sample taken for sequencing was peripheral blood.

CDR3 in amino acids: CASSLPGTQPGELFF. Here the CDR3 DNA reads TGTGCCAGCAGCCTTCCCGGGACACAACCGGGGGAGCTGTTTTTT. The rearrangement joins TRBV3-1 (or the pseudogene TRBV3-2) to TRBJ2-2; the D gene is possibly TRBD1 (6 bases). The V end was cut by 4 bases, the J end by 8 bases, with 17 bases between. This CDR3 has 15 residues. Germline V gene data show CDR1 as LGHDT and CDR2 as YNNKEL (reference sequence).